Listed below are T cell receptor beta chains from one sample, sequenced in a study of blood T cell repertoires in COVID-19. This table comes from immunoSEQ multiplex PCR, and its TCRdb copy is limited to in-frame clones, with some not included. The sample gives 90,000 to 130,000 clones, nearly 90% of which show up once; around 4.9% is in the top ten. Specimen: peripheral blood. These receptors originate from a human donor in a cohort sampled during active COVID-19. Both conserved end residues are part of each CDR3. The D gene is left open where the match is weak. Clone size appears in some rows only: once, few, many, or a class for an expanded clone.

v_call: TRBV5-6
d_call: TRBD1
clone_size: few
j_call: TRBJ2-7
cdr3_aa: CASSPTWTGSSYEQYF
cdr3_nt: TGTGCCAGCAGCCCCACCTGGACAGGGAGCTCCTACGAGCAGTACTTC

v_call: TRBV13
d_call: TRBD1
clone_size: NA
j_call: TRBJ2-1
cdr3_aa: CASSRNIGTGEKNEQFF
cdr3_nt: TGTGCCAGCAGCCGTAACATCGGGACAGGGGAGAAGAATGAGCAGTTCTTC

v_call: TRBV28
d_call: TRBD1
clone_size: NA
j_call: TRBJ1-3
cdr3_aa: CASSFGDRLAGNTIYF
cdr3_nt: TGTGCCAGCAGTTTTGGGGACAGGTTAGCTGGAAACACCATATATTTT

v_call: TRBV7-2
d_call: TRBD2
clone_size: NA
j_call: TRBJ2-7
cdr3_aa: CASVSPSGITYEQYF
cdr3_nt: TGTGCCAGCGTCTCACCTAGCGGAATAACTTATGAGCAGTACTTC

v_call: TRBV10-3
d_call: TRBD1
clone_size: NA
j_call: TRBJ2-2
cdr3_aa: CAISGDRGRHTGELFF
cdr3_nt: TGTGCCATCAGCGGTGACAGGGGGCGGCACACCGGGGAGCTGTTTTTT

v_call: TRBV5-1
d_call: TRBD1
clone_size: NA
j_call: TRBJ1-2
cdr3_aa: CASSLAEGTGGYTF
cdr3_nt: TGCGCCAGCAGCTTGGCGGAGGGGACAGGAGGCTACACCTTC

v_call: TRBV4-1
d_call: TRBD2
clone_size: NA
j_call: TRBJ2-7
cdr3_aa: CASSQGSWTSDYEQYF
cdr3_nt: TGCGCCAGCAGCCAAGGTTCCTGGACTAGCGACTACGAGCAGTACTTC

v_call: TRBV2
d_call: TRBD2
clone_size: NA
j_call: TRBJ2-1
cdr3_aa: CASSGGLATNEQFF
cdr3_nt: TGTGCCAGCAGTGGGGGACTAGCGACCAATGAGCAGTTCTTC

v_call: TRBV5-1
d_call: TRBD2
clone_size: NA
j_call: TRBJ2-1
cdr3_aa: CASSPGGVRQFF
cdr3_nt: TGCGCCAGCAGCCCGGGAGGGGTAAGGCAGTTCTTC

v_call: TRBV7-3
d_call: TRBD2
clone_size: NA
j_call: TRBJ2-1
cdr3_aa: CASSLVLAGNNEQFF
cdr3_nt: TGTGCCAGCAGCTTAGTCCTAGCGGGGAACAATGAGCAGTTCTTC

v_call: TRBV6-4
d_call: NA
clone_size: NA
j_call: TRBJ2-1
cdr3_aa: CASSLRGSYNEQFF
cdr3_nt: TGTGCCAGCAGCCTCCGGGGCTCCTACAATGAGCAGTTCTTC

v_call: TRBV2
d_call: TRBD1
clone_size: NA
j_call: TRBJ1-2
cdr3_aa: CASSEITGVYGYTF
cdr3_nt: TGTGCCAGCAGTGAAATTACAGGGGTCTATGGCTACACCTTC

v_call: TRBV6-6
d_call: TRBD1
clone_size: NA
j_call: TRBJ1-6
cdr3_aa: CASSSQGADNSPLHF
cdr3_nt: TGTGCCAGCAGTTCTCAGGGGGCTGATAATTCACCCCTCCACTTT

v_call: TRBV6-5
d_call: NA
clone_size: NA
j_call: TRBJ2-6
cdr3_aa: CATGRGSGANVLTF
cdr3_nt: TGTGCCACCGGTCGGGGCTCTGGGGCCAACGTCCTGACTTTC

v_call: TRBV30
d_call: NA
clone_size: NA
j_call: TRBJ2-7
cdr3_aa: CAWSARGGAIDEQYF
cdr3_nt: TGTGCCTGGAGTGCCCGAGGGGGAGCGATCGACGAGCAGTACTTC

v_call: TRBV29-1
d_call: TRBD1
clone_size: NA
j_call: TRBJ2-5
cdr3_aa: CSVGQGVETQYF
cdr3_nt: TGCAGCGTTGGACAGGGGGTAGAGACCCAGTACTTC

v_call: TRBV5-1
d_call: NA
clone_size: NA
j_call: TRBJ2-5
cdr3_aa: CASSVQGGEETQYF
cdr3_nt: TGCGCCAGCAGCGTGCAGGGGGGAGAGGAGACCCAGTACTTC

v_call: TRBV3-1/TRBV3-2
d_call: TRBD2
clone_size: few
j_call: TRBJ2-3
cdr3_aa: CASSPGLAGSDTQYF
cdr3_nt: TGTGCCAGCAGCCCAGGACTAGCGGGAAGCGATACGCAGTATTTT

v_call: TRBV19
d_call: NA
clone_size: NA
j_call: TRBJ1-2
cdr3_aa: CASSLTENYGYTF
cdr3_nt: TGTGCCAGTAGTCTGACGGAGAACTATGGCTACACCTTC

v_call: TRBV19
d_call: NA
clone_size: NA
j_call: TRBJ1-5
cdr3_aa: CASSIGPLSNQPQHF
cdr3_nt: TGTGCCAGTAGTATAGGGCCCCTTAGCAATCAGCCCCAGCATTTT

v_call: TRBV7-8
d_call: NA
clone_size: NA
j_call: TRBJ2-2
cdr3_aa: CASSFRERVTGELFF
cdr3_nt: TGTGCCAGCAGCTTTCGGGAAAGAGTCACCGGGGAGCTGTTTTTT

v_call: TRBV19
d_call: NA
clone_size: once
j_call: TRBJ2-3
cdr3_aa: CASRGATDTQYF
cdr3_nt: TGTGCCTCCAGGGGGGCCACAGATACGCAGTATTTT

v_call: TRBV18
d_call: NA
clone_size: NA
j_call: TRBJ1-1
cdr3_aa: CASSPSPGETEAFF
cdr3_nt: TGTGCCAGCTCACCAAGCCCAGGGGAAACTGAAGCTTTCTTT

v_call: TRBV6-5
d_call: NA
clone_size: NA
j_call: TRBJ1-3
cdr3_aa: CASSSHSGSGNTIYF
cdr3_nt: TGTGCCAGCAGTTCCCATTCGGGATCTGGAAACACCATATATTTT

v_call: TRBV25-1
d_call: NA
clone_size: NA
j_call: TRBJ2-3
cdr3_aa: CASSEYRAGLGTQYF
cdr3_nt: TGTGCCAGCAGTGAATATAGGGCGGGTCTAGGTACGCAGTATTTT

v_call: TRBV28
d_call: TRBD2
clone_size: NA
j_call: TRBJ2-7
cdr3_aa: CASSLPRLAGTRFAGEQYF
cdr3_nt: TGTGCCAGCAGTTTACCGAGACTAGCGGGAACACGGTTTGCTGGCGAGCAGTACTTC

v_call: TRBV5-4
d_call: TRBD1
clone_size: NA
j_call: TRBJ2-7
cdr3_aa: CASSQKRAGTGAYEQYF
cdr3_nt: TGTGCCAGCAGCCAAAAGCGCGCCGGGACAGGGGCCTACGAGCAGTACTTC

v_call: TRBV7-2
d_call: NA
clone_size: NA
j_call: TRBJ2-5
cdr3_aa: CASSLLREETQYF
cdr3_nt: TGTGCCAGCAGCTTATTACGGGAAGAGACCCAGTACTTC

v_call: TRBV11-3
d_call: TRBD1
clone_size: NA
j_call: TRBJ2-3
cdr3_aa: CASSLVTGADTQYF
cdr3_nt: TGTGCCAGCAGCTTAGTTACAGGGGCAGATACGCAGTATTTT